A single sample gave rise to the 3 T cell receptor beta chains below, sequenced in a study of blood T cell repertoires in COVID-19 (dated by TCRdb to 2019 to 2021). Library preparation used the immunoSEQ multiplex PCR assay. TCRdb re-hosts the immuneACCESS table, in-frame sequences only. Its copies lack some clones; in the studies checked, an unresolved V gene accounts for under half of them, and the cause for the rest is not known. The sample profile shows tens of thousands of clones; 79% of them were found once. Of the sample, 26% falls within the top ten clones. The sample comprised peripheral blood. All receptors come from a man between 60 and 75 years old with active or convalescent COVID-19.

This clone was seen just once. The V call is TRBV3-1 (or the pseudogene TRBV3-2), the J call TRBJ1-5; TRBD1 is a possible D gene (6 bases). The V and J ends lost 1 base and 0 bases respectively, with 7 bases between them. CDR1 LGHDT and CDR2 YNNKEL come from the germline V gene (reference sequence). The CDR3 runs to 15 residues. CDR3 loop: CASSQGQDSNQPQHF. In nucleotides, the CDR3 is TGTGCCAGCAGCCAAGGACAGGATAGCAATCAGCCCCAGCATTTT.

The chain employs TRBV29-1 and TRBJ2-3; D may be TRBD2 (5 bases). Trimming removed 8 bases at V and 2 bases at J, with 17 bases between. This CDR3 comprises 14 residues. Germline V gene sequence: CDR1 SQVTM, CDR2 ANQGSEA. CDR3 nucleotide sequence: TGCAGCTGTATGTCGGAGGTTAACACAGATACGCAGTATTTT. Translation: CSCMSEVNTDTQYF.

The V call is TRBV4-1, the J call TRBJ2-2; D perhaps matches TRBD2 (5 bases). The CDR3 spans 15 residues. Per germline, CDR1 MGHRA and CDR2 YSYEKL. Trimming stripped 2 bases from V and 3 bases from J, with 10 bases between. The CDR3 DNA reads as TGCGCCAGCAGCCAACCGGGGAAGGACACCGGGGAGCTGTTTTTT. Its translation is CASSQPGKDTGELFF.